Sequencing of this T cell receptor beta chain was carried out in a study of human T cells and chemical hapten exposure. TCRdb re-analysed the RACE reads in MiXCR, keeping a single row per CDR3 protein. This table has 45,000 or so distinct CDR3 sequences, roughly 4.1% appearing once. Time point denoted: healthy volunteer bleed at 2 weeks. Researchers extracted total RNA from unfractionated whole blood. This clonotype was counted only a few times. This receptor was taken from a human donor in good health. Some clones in this sample may be carry-over from other donors' samples. The sequenced material came from whole blood.

CDR3 sequence: CASSATSGRSHEQYF. In nucleotides, the CDR3 is TGTGCCAGCAGCGCGACTAGCGGGAGAAGCCACGAGCAGTACTTC. This chain links TRBV9 with TRBJ2-7, with TRBD2 identical over 12 bases. CDR3 length equals 15 residues. J gave up 5 bases and V 3 bases, and 6 bases lay outside the gene matches. Germline V gene sequence: CDR1 SGDLS, CDR2 YYNGEE.